Below are 12 T cell receptor beta chains sequenced from a single sample in a study of blood T cell repertoires in COVID-19 (dated by TCRdb to 2020 to 2021). Receptor libraries were prepared by the immunoSEQ multiplex PCR assay. The source is immuneACCESS, and TCRdb retained only in-frame sequences with V and J called. Part of the clones is not carried over; for the studies checked, unresolved V genes explain less than half of this, and the remainder is unexplained. This sample holds 120,000 to 150,000 clones; roughly 85% were observed only once. In total, the top ten clones hold approximately 3.5% of the sample. The sequenced sample was peripheral blood. All receptors come from a man in his sixties with acute or convalescent COVID-19.

The chain couples TRBV5-6 to TRBJ2-3, with D perhaps TRBD1 (6 bases). Germline-derived CDR1 and CDR2 are SGHDT and YYEEEE. This CDR3 has 16 amino acids. Trimming cost V 6 bases and J 0 bases, with 17 bases left between them. This chain's CDR3 is CASIAIRGSSTDTQYF. The CDR3 DNA is TGTGCCAGCATCGCGATCAGGGGCTCTAGCACAGATACGCAGTATTTT. The variable domain in full, completed from reference TRBV5-6 and TRBJ2-3, reads DAGVTQSPTHLIKTRGQQVTLRCSPKSGHDTVSWYQQALGQGPQFIFQYYEEEERQRGNFPDRFSGHQFPNYSSELNVNALLLGDSALYLCASIAIRGSSTDTQYFGPGTRLTVL.

In DNA, the CDR3 is TGTGCCAGCAGCCTCCTTCTAGCGGGAGTTACAGATACGCAGTATTTT. It is translated as CASSLLLAGVTDTQYF. V and J are TRBV5-5 and TRBJ2-3; 10 nucleotides agree with TRBD2. This CDR3 comprises 16 residues. Germline loops: CDR1 SGHKS, CDR2 YYEKEE (reference sequence). With 4 bases clipped from V and 3 bases from J, the junction kept 8 bases outside the gene matches.

This chain links TRBV9 with TRBJ2-5; D is possibly TRBD2 (5 bases). Trimming removed 2 bases at V and 9 bases at J, with 14 bases between. CDR1 SGDLS and CDR2 YYNGEE come from the germline V gene. CDR3 length equals 13 residues. CDR3 DNA: TGTGCCAGCAGCGTGATGCCGGAGGCGGCCCAGTACTTC. This translates into CASSVMPEAAQYF.

This clone was seen once. This rearrangement joins TRBV4-3 to TRBJ2-1, with TRBD2 matching 11 bases. V dropped 4 bases and J dropped 9; count of bases not matched to a gene: 11. Germline V gene lookup returns CDR1 LGHNA and CDR2 YSLEER. CDR3 length: 16 residues. The CDR3 here is CASSLLAGARDGEQFF. DNA of the CDR3: TGCGCCAGCAGCCTACTAGCGGGAGCTCGGGATGGTGAGCAGTTCTTC.

The V and J genes are TRBV7-2 and TRBJ2-1; a possible D gene is TRBD2 (6 bases). Trimming removed 3 bases at V and 1 base at J, with 10 bases between. CDR3 length equals 15 residues. Germline CDR1 is SGHTA and CDR2 is FQGNSA. CDR3 DNA: TGTGCCAGCAGCTTCAAGACTAGTTCCTACAATGAGCAGTTCTTC. This gives the protein CASSFKTSSYNEQFF.

This chain joins TRBV20-1 and TRBJ2-7; D is ambiguous. The ends were cut back, 0 bases at V and 7 bases at J, with 7 bases in the middle. CDR1 is DFQATT and CDR2 is SNEGSKA in the germline V gene (reference sequence). This CDR3 has 11 residues. The CDR3 spells CSARDTREQYF. The CDR3 nucleotides read TGCAGTGCTAGAGATACCAGAGAGCAGTACTTC.

This clone has more than one count but fewer than ten. The V call is TRBV19, the J call TRBJ2-7; D gene unclear. V was shortened by 3 bases and J by 4 bases, with 16 bases between the two germline ends. CDR1 is LNHDA, CDR2 SQIVND, per germline (reference sequence). This CDR3 comprises 15 residues. The CDR3 coding sequence is TGTGCCAGTAGTATCGCCAGGTCAGTCCAATACGAGCAGTACTTC. It encodes CASSIARSVQYEQYF.

The genes are TRBV5-1 and TRBJ1-1, with D tentatively TRBD1 (5 bases). V lost 2 bases, J lost 5 bases, and 19 bases lay in between. Germline lookup yields CDR1 SGHRS and CDR2 YFSETQ. This CDR3 has 16 amino acids. The CDR3 protein is CASSFPTGGRGTEAFF. The CDR3 DNA reads TGCGCCAGCAGCTTTCCGACGGGGGGGAGAGGAACTGAAGCTTTCTTT.

The chain uses TRBV13 and TRBJ1-2; 7 bases align to TRBD1. The CDR3 is made up of 15 amino acids. CDR1 is PRHDT and CDR2 is FYEKMQ in the germline V gene (reference sequence). Losses at the gene ends were 5 bases for V and 3 bases for J; bases not matched to a gene: 9. The chain's CDR3 is CASSIRQGTYYGYTF. CDR3 bases: TGTGCCAGCAGCATACGACAGGGTACTTACTATGGCTACACCTTC.

The chain couples TRBV27 to TRBJ1-4; a possible D gene is TRBD1 (5 bases). CDR1 and CDR2 (germline): MNHEY, SMNVEV (reference sequence). This CDR3 contains 13 residues. V dropped 7 bases and J dropped 3 bases, with 9 bases sitting between them. The CDR3 region is CASKGGANEKLFF. The CDR3 region has the DNA TGTGCCAGCAAAGGAGGGGCTAATGAAAAACTGTTTTTT. The whole variable domain, filled in from reference TRBV27 and TRBJ1-4, reads EAQVTQNPRYLITVTGKKLTVTCSQNMNHEYMSWYRQDPGLGLRQIYYSMNVEVTDKGDVPEGYKVSRKEKRNFPLILESPSPNQTSLYFCASKGGANEKLFFGSGTQLSVL.

CDR3 bases: TGTGCCAGCAGCTTACCGGGACAAGCGGAAGCTTTCTTT. Amino acids: CASSLPGQAEAFF. The chain recombines TRBV6-5 with TRBJ1-1; the D gene is possibly TRBD1 (6 bases). Germline assignment: CDR1 MNHEY and CDR2 SVGAGI. The CDR3 extends over 13 amino acids. Trimming left V 6 bases short and J 8 bases short, with 16 bases between.

In its sample, this clone was seen once. The chain recombines TRBV30 with TRBJ2-3; 7 bases fit TRBD2. The CDR3 extends over 15 amino acids. CDR1 is GTSNPN, CDR2 SVGIG, per germline (reference sequence). Trimming at V came to 6 bases and at J to 0 bases, leaving 9 bases not matched to a gene. CDR3 DNA sequence: TGTGCCTGCGGGGAGGGCGGGTATAGCACAGATACGCAGTATTTT. This gives the protein CACGEGGYSTDTQYF.